The rows below give T cell receptor beta chains drawn from one sample of a study of cytomegalovirus exposure and HLA in healthy donors. Produced via immunoSEQ multiplex PCR; TCRdb's table is partial and in-frame only. The sample records 100,000 to 150,000 clones, around 73% being singletons. Input material: PBMCs. The receptors come from a human donor in good health. Each CDR3 is given with its conserved first and last residue. The order of the fields is clone size, V gene, J gene, D gene, CDR3 length, CDR3 protein, CDR3 DNA. The D gene is left open where the match is weak. Expanded clones are given a class, and other clones once, few, many or no size at all.

few	TRBV19	TRBJ2-6	TRBD1	15	CASSIGTGGANVLTF	TGTGCCAGTAGTATTGGGACAGGTGGGGCCAACGTCCTGACTTTC
NA	TRBV7-9	TRBJ2-7	TRBD1	14	CASSHGDSSYEQYF	TGTGCCAGCAGCCATGGGGACAGTTCCTACGAGCAGTACTTC
few	TRBV5-1	TRBJ2-5	TRBD1	15	CASSPGDRALPTQYF	TGCGCCAGCAGCCCCGGGGACAGGGCTCTCCCGACCCAGTACTTC
NA	TRBV5-4	TRBJ2-1	TRBD2	18	CASSSGTSGTSSYNEQFF	TGTGCCAGCAGCTCCGGGACTAGCGGAACGAGCTCCTACAATGAGCAGTTCTTC
few	TRBV28	TRBJ1-5	NA	13	CASSLFGDQPQHF	TGTGCCAGCAGTTTATTCGGGGATCAGCCCCAGCATTTT
NA	TRBV7-9	TRBJ1-3	NA	16	CASSIQGPSSGNTIYF	TGTGCCAGCAGCATTCAGGGGCCGAGCTCTGGAAACACCATATATTTT
NA	TRBV7-8	TRBJ1-5	NA	14	CASSLAAANQPQHF	TGTGCCAGCAGCTTAGCGGCAGCGAATCAGCCCCAGCATTTT
NA	TRBV7-9	TRBJ1-1	NA	15	CSSSLAAGMNTEAFF	TGTTCCAGCAGCTTAGCTGCAGGAATGAACACTGAAGCTTTCTTT
NA	TRBV5-4	TRBJ2-1	TRBD1	16	CASSHGRGIQGPEQFF	TGTGCCAGCAGCCACGGTAGGGGAATACAGGGGCCGGAGCAGTTCTTC
NA	TRBV28	TRBJ2-1	TRBD2	15	CASRGLAGGRVEQFF	TGTGCCAGCCGGGGACTAGCGGGAGGGAGAGTTGAGCAGTTCTTC
NA	TRBV7-9	TRBJ2-6	NA	14	CASSPTGVANVLTF	TGTGCCAGCAGCCCGACAGGTGTGGCCAACGTCCTGACTTTC
NA	TRBV5-8	TRBJ2-7	TRBD2	16	CASSLGRLAGGSPVLF	TGTGCCAGCAGCTTGGGACGACTAGCGGGAGGATCGCCCGTTCTGTTC
NA	TRBV5-1	TRBJ2-7	TRBD2	15	CASSFGLAGAGEQYF	TGCGCCAGCAGCTTCGGACTAGCGGGGGCGGGGGAGCAGTACTTC
NA	TRBV27	TRBJ1-1	TRBD1	15	CASSPLIGGSDEAFF	TGTGCCAGCAGTCCCCTTATAGGGGGCAGTGATGAAGCTTTCTTT
NA	TRBV30	TRBJ1-6	NA	16	CAWSVTSWAHNSPLHF	TGTGCCTGGAGTGTAACCAGTTGGGCCCATAATTCACCCCTCCACTTT
NA	TRBV27	TRBJ2-1	NA	15	CASSPKRRTYNEQFF	TGTGCCAGCAGTCCTAAGCGGAGAACCTACAATGAGCAGTTCTTC
NA	TRBV29-1	TRBJ2-3	NA	12	CSVAQGGDTQYF	TGCAGCGTTGCGCAGGGGGGAGATACGCAGTATTTT
few	TRBV30	TRBJ1-2	TRBD1	14	CAWTLTGGGYGYTF	TGTGCCTGGACCCTAACAGGGGGTGGATATGGCTACACCTTC
NA	TRBV6-5	TRBJ2-6	NA	13	CASSDRGANVLTF	TGTGCCAGCAGTGATCGGGGGGCCAACGTCCTGACTTTC
NA	TRBV5-4	TRBJ2-1	NA	17	CASSLAIGRNSVNEQFF	TGTGCCAGCAGCTTGGCCATAGGGAGAAATTCGGTCAATGAGCAGTTCTTC
NA	TRBV4-1	TRBJ2-7	TRBD1	15	CASSHRQGSSYEQYF	TGCGCCAGCAGCCACCGACAGGGGTCCTCCTACGAGCAGTACTTC
NA	TRBV5-4	TRBJ2-6	TRBD1	15	CASSSQTGVLHDLTF	TGTGCCAGCAGCTCCCAGACAGGGGTCCTCCACGACCTGACTTTC
once	TRBV7-7	TRBJ1-1	TRBD1	14	CASSPGTGSTEAFF	TGTGCTAGCAGTCCGGGGACAGGGAGCACTGAAGCTTTCTTT
few	TRBV6-6	TRBJ2-2	TRBD2	15	CASQTGTSGGGELFF	TGTGCCAGCCAGACCGGGACTAGCGGTGGCGGGGAGCTGTTTTTT
NA	TRBV7-8	TRBJ1-1	TRBD1	17	CASRPLTGQGGNTEAFF	TGTGCCAGCAGACCACTGACAGGCCAGGGGGGGAACACTGAAGCTTTCTTT
NA	TRBV4-3	TRBJ2-3	NA	17	CASSQDLGGASTDTQYF	TGCGCCAGCAGCCAAGATCTTGGGGGGGCTAGCACAGATACGCAGTATTTT
NA	TRBV7-9	TRBJ2-7	NA	16	CASSFSPAGSGYEQYF	TGTGCCAGCAGTTTCTCCCCGGCCGGGTCCGGGTACGAGCAGTACTTC
NA	TRBV11-2	TRBJ2-3	TRBD1	16	CASSSYRDRVADTQYF	TGTGCCAGCAGCTCCTACCGGGACAGGGTGGCAGATACGCAGTATTTT
NA	TRBV15	TRBJ1-3	TRBD1	15	CATSKWDSSGNTIYF	TGTGCCACCAGCAAATGGGACAGCTCTGGAAACACCATATATTTT